This TCR beta chain was sequenced in a study of CD8+ T cells in alopecia areata. CDR3 length: 16 amino acids. Germline V gene data show CDR1 as NNHDY and CDR2 as SYVADS. With 1 base clipped from V and 0 bases from J, the junction kept 5 bases outside the gene matches. RNA was extracted and reverse transcribed into cDNA as the sequencing template. Profiled with immunoSEQ multiplex PCR; TCRdb holds only in-frame clones, not every one. The sample was found to contain about 110,000 clones, and every one recurs. A few counts support this clone. What it binds is unknown. Gene names are mouse gene names. The read comes to an end 4 residues before the CDR3 does, leaving the germline J gene to fill in the end. The study's findings and limits: More clonal than normal scalp was lesional scalp, particularly alopecia totalis/universalis. Scalp data also include sequences from resident alphabeta T cells of normal skin.

The chain has TRBV13-3 and TRBJ2-5; 7 bases are shared with TRBD2. The origin of this receptor is a C3H/HeJ mouse with alopecia areata. The strain is characterized by the MHC haplotype H2-k. The sequenced material came from lesional skin. CDR3 sequence: CASSDPGGNNQDTQYF. The covered CDR3 bases are TGTGCCAGCAGTGATCCGGGGGGGAATAACCAAGAC.